The rows below give T cell receptor beta chains drawn from one sample of a study of blood T cell repertoires in COVID-19. The repertoire was sequenced with immunoSEQ multiplex PCR; TCRdb's copy has only in-frame clones and lacks some. The sample has under 250,000 clones; over 70% are singletons. The sample was PBMCs or T cells enriched from blood (not recorded which). The source is a woman aged 40 to 55 who had been exposed to COVID-19. Both conserved end residues are part of each CDR3. D genes are given only for firm matches. The listing skips clone size in some rows; elsewhere it reads once, few, many or a size class.

D,size,J,V,CDR3,DNA
TRBD1,.,TRBJ1-4,TRBV28,CASSFEGQGANEKLFF,TGTGCCAGCAGTTTTGAGGGACAGGGGGCTAATGAAAAACTGTTTTTT
TRBD1,.,TRBJ1-6,TRBV9,CASSVGTGEPSPLHF,TGTGCCAGCAGCGTAGGCACAGGGGAACCTTCACCCCTCCACTTT
.,.,TRBJ2-2,TRBV7-9,CASSLAVPSGRGGELFF,TGTGCCAGCAGCTTAGCCGTCCCCAGCGGGCGTGGCGGGGAGCTGTTTTTT
TRBD2,.,TRBJ2-1,TRBV18,CASSLTSGSENEQFF,TGTGCCAGCTCACTCACTAGCGGGAGCGAAAATGAGCAGTTCTTC
TRBD2,once,TRBJ2-7,TRBV4-2,CASSQTLSGGASYEQYF,TGTGCCAGCAGCCAAACCCTCAGCGGGGGGGCCTCCTACGAGCAGTACTTC
.,once,TRBJ1-1,TRBV29-1,CSVTLGGGRTEAFF,TGCAGCGTTACCCTTGGGGGCGGTCGTACTGAAGCTTTCTTT
TRBD1,once,TRBJ2-3,TRBV25-1,CASSAGQGADTQYF,TGTGCCAGCAGTGCCGGACAGGGGGCAGATACGCAGTATTTT
TRBD1,.,TRBJ1-4,TRBV28,CASSSDRGRQANEKLFF,TGTGCCAGCAGCTCCGACAGGGGGCGGCAGGCTAATGAAAAACTGTTTTTT
.,.,TRBJ2-3,TRBV7-2,CASSLRGSTDTQYF,TGTGCCAGCAGCTTAAGGGGCAGCACAGATACGCAGTATTTT
.,.,TRBJ1-4,TRBV28,CASSSPLNEKLFF,TGTGCCAGCAGTTCTCCCCTTAATGAAAAACTGTTTTTT
TRBD1,.,TRBJ2-5,TRBV11-3,CASSLVQGVLGETQYF,TGTGCCAGCAGCTTAGTACAGGGGGTCCTGGGAGAGACCCAGTACTTC